The next 27 T cell receptor beta chains were all read from a single sample in a study of Graves' ophthalmopathy and Graves' hyperthyroidism. The authors amplified TCR beta CDR3 regions from RNA transcripts. An initial RT-PCR round employing HTBI primers preceded a second-round multiplex PCR. TCRdb used MiXCR to reprocess the multiplex PCR reads, holding one entry per CDR3 protein. Here the sample spans around 1,000,000 distinct CDR3 sequences, 35% to 45% being singletons. Sequencing was performed on peripheral blood or thyroid tissue (not recorded which). The receptors were gathered from an adult man with Graves' hyperthyroidism.

The chain joins TRBV20-1 to TRBJ2-5; 13 bases fit TRBD2. CDR1 and CDR2 from the germline V gene are DFQATT and SNEGSKA (reference sequence). Trimming cost V 6 bases and J 4 bases; bases outside gene matches: 11. This CDR3 has 16 amino acids. CDR3 in amino acids: CSAEAGLAGVRETQYF. CDR3 sequence (DNA): TGCAGTGCCGAGGCCGGACTAGCGGGGGTCCGAGAGACCCAGTACTTC.

This clonotype was found many times. The CDR3 bases are TGCAGCGTTGAAGATAAATCGAGGGCCAGGGGTCCCCCTTCTGACTATGGCTACACCTTC. It is translated as CSVEDKSRARGPPSDYGYTF. The V gene is TRBV29-1, the J gene TRBJ1-2; the D gene is possibly TRBD1 (6 bases). Germline V lookup: CDR1 SQVTM, CDR2 ANQGSEA. This CDR3 is built from 20 residues. V was trimmed by 0 bases and J by 3 bases, leaving 29 bases between them.

This clonotype was seen at least ten times. This chain connects TRBV10-3 to TRBJ2-7; possibly TRBD2 for D (10 bases). Germline V gene lookup returns CDR1 ENHRY and CDR2 SYGVKD. This CDR3 is built from 14 residues. The CDR3 protein is CASGGGQGDYEQYF. CDR3 nucleotide sequence: TGTGCGAGCGGGGGGGGACAGGGAGACTACGAGCAGTACTTC.

V and J are TRBV5-4 and TRBJ2-5; D possibly corresponds to TRBD1 (6 bases). Germline V gives CDR1 SGHNT, CDR2 YYREEE (reference sequence). With 1 base removed from V and 2 bases from J, the gap between germline ends came to 15 bases. The CDR3 extends over 16 amino acids. This CDR3 reads CASSLYQGNIQETQYF. The CDR3 coding sequence is TGTGCCAGCAGCTTGTACCAGGGGAATATACAAGAGACCCAGTACTTC.

A single count supports this clonotype. This chain joins TRBV15 and TRBJ2-7, with D unresolved. This CDR3 comprises 14 residues. Germline V lookup: CDR1 LNHNV, CDR2 YYDKDF (reference sequence). The V end lost 3 bases, the J end lost 5 bases, and 14 bases lay between the germline ends. DNA of the CDR3: TGTGCCACCAGCAGTGTCCAGGTCCGCAACGAGCAGTACTTC. Its protein product is CATSSVQVRNEQYF. Filled out from reference TRBV15 and TRBJ2-7, the complete variable domain reads DAMVIQNPRYQVTQFGKPVTLSCSQTLNHNVMYWYQQKSSQAPKLLFHYYDKDFNNEADTPDNFQSRRPNTSFCFLDIRSPGLGDTAMYLCATSSVQVRNEQYFGPGTRLTVT.

The chain has TRBV7-9 and TRBJ2-5; 9 bases are shared with TRBD1. The CDR3 extends over 15 amino acids. The V and J ends lost 5 bases and 7 bases, in that order; junction bases with no gene match: 11. The germline V gene encodes CDR1 SEHNR and CDR2 FQNEAQ (reference sequence). The CDR3 region is CASSVEQGAVGTQYF. For the CDR3, the DNA is TGTGCCAGCAGCGTTGAACAGGGGGCGGTAGGGACCCAGTACTTC.

This clonotype was found a few times. The gene calls are TRBV5-4 and TRBJ2-7; a weak D match, TRBD1 (5 bases). V was trimmed by 4 bases and J by 5 bases, leaving 22 bases between them. CDR1 SGHNT and CDR2 YYREEE come from the germline V gene (reference sequence). This CDR3 region has 16 residues. The CDR3 reads CASSPEPGRAHHEQYF. The DNA of the CDR3 is TGTGCCAGCAGCCCAGAGCCGGGCAGGGCCCACCACGAGCAGTACTTC. The full variable domain, with the rest looked up from reference TRBV5-4 and TRBJ2-7, is ETGVTQSPTHLIKTRGQQVTLRCSSQSGHNTVSWYQQALGQGPQFIFQYYREEENGRGNFPPRFSGLQFPNYSSELNVNALELDDSALYLCASSPEPGRAHHEQYFGPGTRLTVT.

The table lists this clonotype with a few counts. V and J are TRBV29-1 and TRBJ1-1; D gene unclear. Trimming left V 6 bases short and J 10 bases short, with 18 bases between. This CDR3 has 12 residues. Germline assignment: CDR1 SQVTM and CDR2 ANQGSEA. In nucleotides, the CDR3 is TGCAGCGTCTCCCCCCCTCCGAATAGAGCTTTCTTT. This sequence encodes CSVSPPPNRAFF.

This clonotype was observed many times. The chain recombines TRBV9 with TRBJ2-5; D is ambiguous. CDR1 SGDLS and CDR2 YYNGEE come from the germline V gene. The CDR3 totals 14 residues. Trimming took 0 bases from V and 0 from J, leaving 6 bases between them. Here the CDR3 DNA reads TGTGCCAGCAGCGTAGATGGGTACCAAGAGACCCAGTACTTC. Amino acid sequence: CASSVDGYQETQYF.

A few counts support this clonotype. The rearrangement links TRBV29-1 to TRBJ2-7; 9 nucleotides match TRBD1. The J call is doubtful: the DNA matches TRBJ2-5 better. This CDR3 comprises 12 residues. Germline assignment: CDR1 SQVTM and CDR2 ANQGSEA. CDR3 coding DNA: TGCAGCTGTTACAGGGGGCGCGAGACCCAGTACTTC. Translated: CSCYRGRETQYF.

Concerning this clonotype itself: A read error may produce the germline difference seen at one junction end. This rearrangement joins TRBV20-1 to TRBJ1-5; 8 nucleotides agree with TRBD1. Germline values: CDR1 DFQATT, CDR2 SNEGSKA (reference sequence). This CDR3 is built from 11 residues. CDR3 sequence reads: CSARDGGQGGF. The CDR3 DNA sequence: TGCAGTGCTAGAGACGGCGGACAGGGAGGTTTT.

V gene TRBV28 combines with J gene TRBJ1-5; D may be TRBD1 (6 bases). V was shortened by 6 bases and J by 3 bases, with 15 bases between the two germline ends. Germline loops: CDR1 MDHEN, CDR2 SYDVKM. The CDR3 runs 15 residues. CDR3 sequence (DNA): TGTGCCAGCAGCCCCGGGCAGGGGCCCAATCAGCCCCAGCATTTT. Amino acid sequence: CASSPGQGPNQPQHF. The variable domain in full, with the rest retrieved from reference TRBV28 and TRBJ1-5, is DVKVTQSSRYLVKRTGEKVFLECVQDMDHENMFWYRQDPGLGLRLIYFSYDVKMKEKGDIPEGYSVSREKKERFSLILESASTNQTSMYLCASSPGQGPNQPQHFGDGTRLSIL.

The rearrangement joins TRBV28 to TRBJ1-2, with 10 bases aligning to TRBD1. The CDR3 contains 15 residues. Trimming cost V 7 bases and J 7 bases; bases outside gene matches: 12. Germline loops: CDR1 MDHEN, CDR2 SYDVKM. The CDR3 coding sequence is TGTGCCAGCACCCCCCCGGGACAGGGGTCCTCTGGCTACACCTTC. This sequence encodes CASTPPGQGSSGYTF.

This clonotype was counted ten times or more. The chain joins TRBV7-9 to TRBJ2-7; D possibly corresponds to TRBD1 (5 bases). This CDR3 is 15 amino acids long. Germline V CDR1 and CDR2: SEHNR, FQNEAQ (reference sequence). V was clipped by 5 bases and J by 0 bases, with 14 bases between them. DNA of the CDR3: TGTGCCAGCAGCCATAAAGACAGCTACTCCTACGAGCAGTACTTC. Its protein product is CASSHKDSYSYEQYF.

This clonotype was seen many times. The chain links TRBV10-3 to TRBJ1-2; TRBD1 matches at 9 bases. Germline V gene lookup returns CDR1 ENHRY and CDR2 SYGVKD. This CDR3 has 14 residues. V gave up 7 bases and J gave up 3 bases; unmatched junction bases: 6. The CDR3 here is CAINPGQGDYGYTF. As DNA, the CDR3 is TGTGCCATCAATCCGGGACAGGGTGACTATGGCTACACCTTC.

This chain connects TRBV7-9 to TRBJ2-5, with D possibly called TRBD1 or TRBD2 (5 bases each). This CDR3 has 16 amino acids. Trimming shortened V by 8 bases and J by 0 bases, and 19 bases separated the two germline ends. From germline, CDR1 is SEHNR and CDR2 FQNEAQ (reference sequence). Here the CDR3 DNA reads TGTGCCAGCTCACCACTCTCCGGGACCTACCAAGAGACCCAGTACTTC. Translating gives CASSPLSGTYQETQYF.

This clonotype was observed a handful of times. The gene calls are TRBV25-1 and TRBJ1-3, with D hard to call. The CDR3 runs 14 residues. The germline V gene has CDR1 MGHDK and CDR2 SYGVNS. V was clipped by 5 bases and J by 2 bases, with 10 bases between them. CDR3 nucleotide sequence: TGTGCCAGCAGTTTGGACCTGGCTGGAAACACCATATATTTT. It codes for CASSLDLAGNTIYF. The variable domain in full, completed from reference TRBV25-1 and TRBJ1-3, reads EADIYQTPRYLVIGTGKKITLECSQTMGHDKMYWYQQDPGMELHLIHYSYGVNSTEKGDLSSESTVSRIRTEHFPLTLESARPSHTSQYLCASSLDLAGNTIYFGEGSWLTVV.

This clonotype was counted at least ten times. This rearrangement joins TRBV12-3 or TRBV12-4 to TRBJ1-2; D might be TRBD1 (5 bases). CDR3 length: 13 amino acids. V gave up 3 bases and J gave up 5 bases, with 10 bases separating them. CDR3 amino acids: CASSLMTAYGYTF. The CDR3 coding sequence is TGTGCCAGCAGTTTGATGACAGCTTATGGCTACACCTTC.

The chain couples TRBV13 to TRBJ1-1, with 8 positions matching TRBD1. Germline assignment: CDR1 PRHDT and CDR2 FYEKMQ (reference sequence). V shed 5 bases, J shed 10 bases, and the junction held 15 bases outside the gene matches. This CDR3 spans 15 amino acids. The CDR3 bases are TGTGCCAGCAGCCGGAGACAGGGGCCACCCCGGGGAGCTTTCTTT. The encoded protein is CASSRRQGPPRGAFF.

The chain is built from TRBV19 and TRBJ2-7; no definite D call. This CDR3 is built from 14 residues. Between the trimmed V and J ends, which lost 1 base and 0 bases, there was a span of 7 bases. Germline V gives CDR1 LNHDA, CDR2 SQIVND (reference sequence). CDR3 coding DNA: TGTGCCAGTAGTATAGTGGAGAGCTCCTACGAGCAGTACTTC. It is translated as CASSIVESSYEQYF.

The table lists this clonotype with many counts. The chain recombines TRBV7-2 with TRBJ2-7, with D possibly TRBD1 on 5 matching bases. Germline V gene sequence: CDR1 SGHTA, CDR2 FQGNSA. V dropped 2 bases and J dropped 0 bases, with 8 bases sitting between them. This CDR3 comprises 14 residues. The CDR3 DNA is TGTGCCAGCAGCTTATTTGACAGCTCCTACGAGCAGTACTTC. It specifies CASSLFDSSYEQYF.

This clonotype was counted a single time. V and J are TRBV19 and TRBJ2-2, with TRBD1 identical over 8 bases. Losses at the gene ends were 7 bases for V and 4 bases for J; bases not matched to a gene: 2. The CDR3 has 13 amino acids. Germline-derived CDR1 and CDR2 are LNHDA and SQIVND (reference sequence). The CDR3: CASKGQATGELFF. The CDR3, as DNA: TGTGCCAGTAAGGGACAGGCCACCGGGGAGCTGTTTTTT. Combining the CDR3 with reference TRBV19 and TRBJ2-2 gives the whole variable domain DGGITQSPKYLFRKEGQNVTLSCEQNLNHDAMYWYRQDPGQGLRLIYYSQIVNDFQKGDIAEGYSVSREKKESFPLTVTSAQKNPTAFYLCASKGQATGELFFGEGSRLTVL.

The CDR3 sequence is CASNTPGPSVEQYF. Here the CDR3 DNA reads TGTGCCAGCAATACCCCGGGACCGTCGGTCGAGCAGTACTTC. The V and J genes are TRBV12-3 or TRBV12-4 and TRBJ2-7; D tentatively fits TRBD1 or TRBD2 (5 bases each). This CDR3 region has 14 residues. V lost 7 bases and J 6 bases, leaving 19 bases between the germline ends.

A word on this clonotype: This CDR3 fails to terminate in the conserved phenylalanine or tryptophan, so it likely reflects a read error. The chain combines TRBV5-1 with TRBJ1-4; D is uncertain. The CDR3 totals 14 residues. The V end was cut by 1 base, the J end by 0 bases, with 4 bases between. Germline V gene lookup returns CDR1 SGHRS and CDR2 YFSETQ. CDR3 region: CASSLTTTNEKLFL. CDR3 in DNA: TGCGCCAGCAGCTTGACAACAACTAATGAAAAACTGTTTTTG.

As concerns this clonotype: A much larger clone sits a single nucleotide away, making a read error possible. The chain has TRBV10-3 and TRBJ2-7, with 7 nucleotides matching TRBD1. From germline, CDR1 is ENHRY and CDR2 SYGVKD. The CDR3 loop spans 16 amino acids. This chain's CDR3 is CAVSGQPGTDKYEQYF. The CDR3 DNA reads TGTGCCGTCAGTGGGCAACCCGGGACAGATAAATACGAGCAGTACTTC.

This rearrangement joins TRBV9 to TRBJ1-6, with a tentative D call TRBD1 (5 bases). The CDR3 is 13 residues long. V dropped 5 bases and J dropped 10 bases, with 13 bases sitting between them. The germline V gene has CDR1 SGDLS and CDR2 YYNGEE. The CDR3 here is CASRARVPSPLHF. DNA for the CDR3: TGTGCCAGCAGAGCCAGGGTCCCATCACCCCTCCACTTT.

The chain links TRBV4-2 to TRBJ1-2, with 7 bases that match TRBD1. Germline lookup yields CDR1 LGHNA and CDR2 YNFKEQ. This CDR3 is 13 amino acids long. V shed 11 bases, J shed 4 bases, and the junction held 10 bases outside the gene matches. CDR3 DNA: TGTGCCTTAGAGACAGGGAGGACCTATGGCTACACCTTC. Protein product: CALETGRTYGYTF.